The present T cell receptor (beta chain) was sequenced within a study of blood T cell repertoires in COVID-19. As for the study in general: Samples representing acute and convalescent COVID-19 were sourced from the United States, Italy and Spain.

Adults between about 18 and 95 years of age took part from 24 US areas. Symptom resolution, clearance, or two negative PCRs marked donors in Cohort 3 as recovered. The authors' processing: Reference gene primer amplification in the assay estimated nucleated cell counts. The repertoire was sequenced with immunoSEQ multiplex PCR; TCRdb's copy has only in-frame clones and lacks some. That table is the source of V, J and clone size, and D and trimming were worked out from the DNA. The sample holds a few hundred thousand clones; around 89% are singletons and the top ten take 0.9% to 1.5%. The specimen was PBMCs or T cells enriched from blood (not recorded which). The receptor was derived from a woman in her late teens or twenties who had recovered from COVID-19.

The DNA for the CDR3 is TGTGCCAGCAGCCGGGGACAGGGACCTTACGAGCAGTACTTC. Encoded protein: CASSRGQGPYEQYF. J is TRBJ2-7 and V is TRBV14; TRBD1 matches at 9 bases. This CDR3 spans 14 amino acids. Trimming at V came to 4 bases and at J to 4 bases, leaving 5 bases not matched to a gene. In germline, CDR1 is SGHDN, CDR2 FVKESK.